The 13 T cell receptor beta chains below were found in one sample sequenced in a study of T cell changes during pregnancy in multiple sclerosis. Assay: immunoSEQ multiplex PCR; the TCRdb copy retains only in-frame clones and omits some. The sample has around 62,000 clones, around 91% seen once. The source material was peripheral blood, sampled in the second trimester of pregnancy. These receptors originate from a female donor in good health, enrolled as a control in a pregnancy study.

The genes are TRBV28 and TRBJ1-4; a possible D gene is TRBD1 (5 bases). The CDR3 contains 14 residues. Deletions cut 5 bases from V and 10 bases from J, with 17 bases between. Per the germline V gene, CDR1 is MDHEN and CDR2 is SYDVKM. The CDR3 nucleotides read TGTGCCAGCAGTACCGAGACACGGGGGGGAAAACTGTTTTTT. Translating it yields CASSTETRGGKLFF.

The rearrangement uses TRBV28 and TRBJ2-7; D might be TRBD2 (6 bases). The germline V gene encodes CDR1 MDHEN and CDR2 SYDVKM. The V end was cut by 2 bases, the J end by 7 bases, with 9 bases between. This CDR3 region has 12 residues. The CDR3 region has the DNA TGTGCCAGCAGTTTAATGGGGAGGGAGCAGTACTTC. Its translation: CASSLMGREQYF.

This chain uses TRBV7-2 with TRBJ2-7; no reliable D call. This CDR3 has 13 amino acids. CDR1 is SGHTA and CDR2 is FQGNSA in the germline V gene. The V gene lost 3 bases and the J gene lost 0 bases, with 6 bases spanning the gap. This CDR3 is CASSFISSYEQYF. CDR3 DNA: TGTGCCAGCAGCTTCATCAGCTCCTACGAGCAGTACTTC.

The chain is built from TRBV18 and TRBJ1-1, with D unclear. The CDR3 is 13 residues long. Germline assignment: CDR1 KGHSH and CDR2 LQKENI. Deletions cut 3 bases from V and 7 bases from J, with 12 bases between. CDR3 in DNA: TGTGCCAGCTCACCCCCCACAAACCATGAAGCTTTCTTT. Translated, it gives CASSPPTNHEAFF.

The chain is built from TRBV7-9 and TRBJ2-2; TRBD2 agrees at 14 bases. With 5 bases clipped from V and 5 bases from J, the junction kept 7 bases outside the gene matches. Germline assignment: CDR1 SEHNR and CDR2 FQNEAQ (reference sequence). There are 17 residues in the CDR3. CDR3 sequence (DNA): TGTGCCAGCAGCCCGGGACTAGCGGGAGCTCAGACCGGGGAGCTGTTTTTT. Translated: CASSPGLAGAQTGELFF.

The V and J genes are TRBV4-1 and TRBJ2-1, with D perhaps TRBD2 (5 bases). Germline CDR1 is MGHRA and CDR2 is YSYEKL. This CDR3 has 21 residues. V shed 1 base and J shed 0 bases, with 25 bases lying between them. CDR3 loop: CASSQVPHGGVGPFSYNEQFF. The CDR3 nucleotides are TGCGCCAGCAGCCAAGTCCCCCATGGAGGTGTAGGTCCTTTCTCCTACAATGAGCAGTTCTTC.

This clone was seen a few times. The chain recombines TRBV7-9 with TRBJ1-2; no definite D call. The CDR3 loop spans 13 amino acids. Trimming removed 4 bases from V and 6 bases from J, with 12 bases in between. The germline V gene has CDR1 SEHNR and CDR2 FQNEAQ (reference sequence). In nucleotides, the CDR3 is TGTGCCAGCAGCTCAACACAGAGGGATGGCTACACCTTC. This codes for CASSSTQRDGYTF.

This chain uses TRBV7-8 with TRBJ1-3; D uncertain. The CDR3 length is 15 residues. Germline lookup yields CDR1 SGHVS and CDR2 FQNEAQ. Trimming took 1 base from V and 0 from J, leaving 7 bases between them. CDR3 sequence reads: CASSLGTASGNTIYF. CDR3 DNA sequence: TGTGCCAGCAGCTTAGGTACAGCCTCTGGAAACACCATATATTTT.

The rearrangement links TRBV14 to TRBJ2-1; D possibly corresponds to TRBD2 (6 bases). V was shortened by 3 bases and J by 6 bases, with 9 bases between the two germline ends. The CDR3 loop spans 13 amino acids. The germline V gene has CDR1 SGHDN and CDR2 FVKESK. CDR3 bases: TGTGCCAGCAGCCACCAAGCGGGCAATGAGCAGTTCTTC. Its protein product is CASSHQAGNEQFF.

The J gene is TRBJ1-1, the V gene TRBV30; 8 nucleotides line up with TRBD1. CDR3 size: 14 residues. Trimming cost V 4 bases and J 6 bases; bases outside gene matches: 10. Germline V lookup: CDR1 GTSNPN, CDR2 SVGIG (reference sequence). CDR3 sequence: CAWIPPGQGAEAFF. CDR3 bases: TGTGCCTGGATCCCCCCCGGACAGGGCGCTGAAGCTTTCTTT.

CDR3 bases: TGTGCCAGCAGTACACAGGGGAATCAGCCCCAGCATTTT. This encodes CASSTQGNQPQHF. V usage is TRBV6-5 and J usage is TRBJ1-5; 7 bases match TRBD1. The germline gives CDR1 MNHEY, CDR2 SVGAGI. The CDR3 has 13 residues. With V trimmed by 5 bases and J by 4 bases, 2 bases remained unmatched.

The chain is built from TRBV7-9 and TRBJ1-4, with D maybe TRBD1 (5 bases). Germline CDR1 and CDR2: SEHNR and FQNEAQ (reference sequence). The CDR3 is made up of 15 amino acids. The V end lost 1 base, the J end lost 8 bases, and 14 bases lay between the germline ends. CDR3 region: CASSLGSQGREKLFF. CDR3 nucleotides: TGTGCCAGCAGCTTAGGGTCGCAGGGAAGGGAAAAACTGTTTTTT.

The chain employs TRBV7-8 and TRBJ1-5; D remains ambiguous. The CDR3 has 16 residues. CDR1 is SGHVS and CDR2 is FQNEAQ in the germline V gene. V lost 4 bases to trimming and J lost 5 bases, with 18 bases between them. The CDR3, as DNA: TGTGCCAGCAGCTATGAGTCTTATGGAGCGGATCAGCCCCAGCATTTT. This encodes CASSYESYGADQPQHF.